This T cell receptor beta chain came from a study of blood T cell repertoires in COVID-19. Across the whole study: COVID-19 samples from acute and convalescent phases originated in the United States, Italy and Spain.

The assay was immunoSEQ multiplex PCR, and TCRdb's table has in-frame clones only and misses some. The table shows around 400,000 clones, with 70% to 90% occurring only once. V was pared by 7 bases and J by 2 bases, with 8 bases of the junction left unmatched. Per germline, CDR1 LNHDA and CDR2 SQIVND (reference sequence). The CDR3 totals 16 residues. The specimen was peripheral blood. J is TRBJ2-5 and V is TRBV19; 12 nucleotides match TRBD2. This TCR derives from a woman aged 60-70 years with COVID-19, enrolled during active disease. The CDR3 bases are TGTGCCAGTACCACTACTAGCGGGGGGCCACAAGAGACCCAGTACTTC. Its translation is CASTTTSGGPQETQYF.